Listed below are T cell receptor beta chains from one sample, sequenced in a study of CD8 T cells in ankylosing spondylitis. TCRdb called the 5' RACE reads again in MiXCR, with one record for every CDR3 protein. The sample lists under 300,000 distinct CDR3 sequences; 18% were seen once. Material: blood, either unsorted or a sorted T cell fraction (not recorded which). Receptors were obtained from a male donor with ankylosing spondylitis or in good health (not recorded which). Both conserved end residues are part of each CDR3. Each record gives: D gene, J gene, V gene, clone size, CDR3 DNA, CDR3 protein. The D gene is left open where the match is weak. Part of the rows lack a size; the others show once, few, many or a class for expanded clones.

d_gene: -; j_gene: TRBJ2-1; v_gene: TRBV10-2; abundance: few; CDR3nt: TGCGCCAGCAGTGAAGGACTAAACCTCCTGGGTGAGCAGTTCTTC; CDR3aa: CASSEGLNLLGEQFF
d_gene: -; j_gene: TRBJ1-1; v_gene: TRBV7-8; abundance: -; CDR3nt: TGTGCCAGCAGCTATGGGGTGGTAGCGAACACTGAAGCTTTCTTT; CDR3aa: CASSYGVVANTEAFF
d_gene: TRBD2; j_gene: TRBJ2-7; v_gene: TRBV29-1; abundance: -; CDR3nt: TGCAGCGTTGGACTAGCGTTTGACGACGAGCAGTACTTC; CDR3aa: CSVGLAFDDEQYF
d_gene: TRBD1; j_gene: TRBJ2-1; v_gene: TRBV27; abundance: few; CDR3nt: TGTGCCAGCAGTACACCCACACAGGGGGACGGCTCCTACAATGAGCAGTTCTTC; CDR3aa: CASSTPTQGDGSYNEQFF
d_gene: TRBD2; j_gene: TRBJ2-1; v_gene: TRBV7-3; abundance: -; CDR3nt: TGTGCCAGCAGCCAAACTAGCGGGAGTATCGATGAGCAGTTCTTC; CDR3aa: CASSQTSGSIDEQFF
d_gene: TRBD1; j_gene: TRBJ1-1; v_gene: TRBV9; abundance: few; CDR3nt: TGTGCCAGCAGCGGGGACAGGGGGGCCACTGAAGCTTTCTTT; CDR3aa: CASSGDRGATEAFF
d_gene: -; j_gene: TRBJ2-4; v_gene: TRBV14; abundance: many; CDR3nt: TGTGCCAGCAGCCAAGACTCGGACGGACTAGCCAAAAACATTCAGTACTTC; CDR3aa: CASSQDSDGLAKNIQYF
d_gene: -; j_gene: TRBJ2-7; v_gene: TRBV4-3; abundance: many; CDR3nt: TGCGCCAGCAGCCAAGGGATTGGGCGGTACGAGCAGTACTTC; CDR3aa: CASSQGIGRYEQYF
d_gene: TRBD2; j_gene: TRBJ2-1; v_gene: TRBV27; abundance: few; CDR3nt: TGTGCCAGCAGTTTATGGAGCGGGGCTAACAATGAGCAGTTCTTC; CDR3aa: CASSLWSGANNEQFF
d_gene: TRBD2; j_gene: TRBJ2-1; v_gene: TRBV29-1; abundance: -; CDR3nt: TGCAGCGTGGAGACTCTAGCGGACTACAATGAGCAGTTCTTC; CDR3aa: CSVETLADYNEQFF
d_gene: TRBD1; j_gene: TRBJ2-1; v_gene: TRBV6-5; abundance: -; CDR3nt: TGTGCCAGCAGTTTTACAGGGGGCAGGCATGAGCAGTTCTTC; CDR3aa: CASSFTGGRHEQFF
d_gene: -; j_gene: TRBJ2-7; v_gene: TRBV4-2; abundance: -; CDR3nt: TGTGCCAGCAGCCAAGATGTCCAGGCCTACGAGCAGTACTTC; CDR3aa: CASSQDVQAYEQYF
d_gene: -; j_gene: TRBJ2-5; v_gene: TRBV6-2/TRBV6-3; abundance: -; CDR3nt: TGTGCCAGCAGTTACATCCTGGGGGCTGGGGAGACCCAGTACTTC; CDR3aa: CASSYILGAGETQYF
d_gene: -; j_gene: TRBJ1-1; v_gene: TRBV4-1; abundance: -; CDR3nt: TGCGCCAGCAGCCAAGATCGGTTGATCACTGAAGCTTTCTTT; CDR3aa: CASSQDRLITEAFF
d_gene: -; j_gene: TRBJ2-1; v_gene: TRBV10-3; abundance: -; CDR3nt: TGTGCCATCAGTGAGCTTCCGGGACCCTATAGGAATGAGCAGTTCTTC; CDR3aa: CAISELPGPYRNEQFF
d_gene: TRBD2; j_gene: TRBJ2-1; v_gene: TRBV9; abundance: -; CDR3nt: TGTGCCAGCAGCGGGGAGGGGGAGCAGTTCTTC; CDR3aa: CASSGEGEQFF
d_gene: -; j_gene: TRBJ1-5; v_gene: TRBV6-5; abundance: -; CDR3nt: TGTGCCAGCAGTTACATGATCGGTAATCAGCCCCAGCATTTT; CDR3aa: CASSYMIGNQPQHF
d_gene: -; j_gene: TRBJ1-2; v_gene: TRBV29-1; abundance: few; CDR3nt: TGCAGCGTTGTCACCGCTAACTATGGCTACACCTTC; CDR3aa: CSVVTANYGYTF
d_gene: -; j_gene: TRBJ2-7; v_gene: TRBV7-9; abundance: -; CDR3nt: TGTGCCAGCAGCGCGACAGGAATCGAGGCGTACGAGCAGTACTTC; CDR3aa: CASSATGIEAYEQYF
d_gene: TRBD2; j_gene: TRBJ2-7; v_gene: TRBV29-1; abundance: -; CDR3nt: TGCAGCGTTGACGGACTAGCGGGGGGCTCCTACGAGCAGTACTTC; CDR3aa: CSVDGLAGGSYEQYF
d_gene: TRBD1; j_gene: TRBJ2-7; v_gene: TRBV5-1; abundance: few; CDR3nt: TGCGCCAGCGGATCCGGGACAGGGACCTACGAGCAGTACTTC; CDR3aa: CASGSGTGTYEQYF
d_gene: -; j_gene: TRBJ1-6; v_gene: TRBV27; abundance: few; CDR3nt: TGTGCCAGCAGTCCCCTAGCTGGGGGGCGCGATTCACCCCTCCACTTT; CDR3aa: CASSPLAGGRDSPLHF
d_gene: -; j_gene: TRBJ2-2; v_gene: TRBV4-1; abundance: few; CDR3nt: TGCGCCAGCAGCCAAGAAGGTCGGGTCAACACCGGGGAGCTGTTTTTT; CDR3aa: CASSQEGRVNTGELFF
d_gene: TRBD2; j_gene: TRBJ2-1; v_gene: TRBV10-3; abundance: many; CDR3nt: TGTGCCATCAGTCGGGAGGACTACAATGAGCAGTTCTTC; CDR3aa: CAISREDYNEQFF
d_gene: TRBD1; j_gene: TRBJ1-5; v_gene: TRBV4-1; abundance: few; CDR3nt: TGCGCCAGCAGCCAGTACGACAGGGGGAATCAGCCCCAGCATTTT; CDR3aa: CASSQYDRGNQPQHF
d_gene: TRBD2; j_gene: TRBJ2-1; v_gene: TRBV4-3; abundance: few; CDR3nt: TGCGCCAGCAGCCAAGATCGGTCTAGCGGGACGAGCTCCTACAATGAGCAGTTCTTC; CDR3aa: CASSQDRSSGTSSYNEQFF
d_gene: -; j_gene: TRBJ2-3; v_gene: TRBV5-1; abundance: -; CDR3nt: TGCGCCAGCAGTCCCCAACGAACTAGCACAGATACGCAGTATTTT; CDR3aa: CASSPQRTSTDTQYF
d_gene: -; j_gene: TRBJ1-2; v_gene: TRBV7-8; abundance: few; CDR3nt: TGTGCCAGCAGCTTACTTGTTAACTATGGCTACACCTTC; CDR3aa: CASSLLVNYGYTF
d_gene: -; j_gene: TRBJ2-7; v_gene: TRBV4-3; abundance: once; CDR3nt: TGCGCCAGCAGCCAAGATAAACAGTCCTCCTACGAGCAGTACTTC; CDR3aa: CASSQDKQSSYEQYF
d_gene: -; j_gene: TRBJ1-1; v_gene: TRBV28; abundance: few; CDR3nt: TGTGCCAGCAGTTATTATCCGGGACACAAGTTGAACACTGAAGCTTTCTTT; CDR3aa: CASSYYPGHKLNTEAFF
d_gene: -; j_gene: TRBJ2-2; v_gene: TRBV27; abundance: -; CDR3nt: TGTGCCAGCAGTTCGGGGTCAAACACCGGGGAGCTGTTTTTT; CDR3aa: CASSSGSNTGELFF
d_gene: -; j_gene: TRBJ2-4; v_gene: TRBV20-1; abundance: -; CDR3nt: TGCAGTGCTAGAGATCCGAATATAGCCAAAAACATTCAGTACTTC; CDR3aa: CSARDPNIAKNIQYF
d_gene: -; j_gene: TRBJ2-3; v_gene: TRBV25-1; abundance: -; CDR3nt: TGTGCCAGCAGTGAATATGAGGGGAGCGATACAGATACGCAGTATTTT; CDR3aa: CASSEYEGSDTDTQYF
d_gene: TRBD2; j_gene: TRBJ2-2; v_gene: TRBV12-3/TRBV12-4; abundance: few; CDR3nt: TGTGCCAGCAGCCGCGGGACTAGCGGGAGTCATACAGAGGACACCGGGGAGCTGTTTTTT; CDR3aa: CASSRGTSGSHTEDTGELFF
d_gene: -; j_gene: TRBJ1-5; v_gene: TRBV23-1; abundance: -; CDR3nt: TGCGCCAGCAGTCAAGAGGGAAATCAGCCCCAGCATTTT; CDR3aa: CASSQEGNQPQHF
d_gene: TRBD2; j_gene: TRBJ2-1; v_gene: TRBV27; abundance: few; CDR3nt: TGTGCCAGCATGGTAGCGGGAGCCAATACATTCGGTGAGCAGTTCTTC; CDR3aa: CASMVAGANTFGEQFF
d_gene: TRBD2; j_gene: TRBJ2-1; v_gene: TRBV7-8; abundance: -; CDR3nt: TGTGCCAGCAGCCCATCGGGGGGGACTGAGCAGTTCTTC; CDR3aa: CASSPSGGTEQFF
d_gene: -; j_gene: TRBJ1-5; v_gene: TRBV19; abundance: -; CDR3nt: TGTGCCAGTACCGAGGCCCAGGGAGTAAGCAATCAGCCCCAGCATTTT; CDR3aa: CASTEAQGVSNQPQHF
d_gene: -; j_gene: TRBJ2-3; v_gene: TRBV6-1; abundance: few; CDR3nt: TGTGCCAGCAGCGCCGGGGCGGGTATCCCTAGCACAGATACGCAGTATTTT; CDR3aa: CASSAGAGIPSTDTQYF
d_gene: -; j_gene: TRBJ2-1; v_gene: TRBV28; abundance: few; CDR3nt: TGTGCCAGCAGTCCCGAGACAGGTCAACCCTACAATGAGCAGTTCTTC; CDR3aa: CASSPETGQPYNEQFF
d_gene: TRBD2; j_gene: TRBJ2-7; v_gene: TRBV24-1; abundance: -; CDR3nt: TGTGCCACCAGTGATCCGACTAGCCCCTACGAGCAGTACTTC; CDR3aa: CATSDPTSPYEQYF
d_gene: -; j_gene: TRBJ2-7; v_gene: TRBV4-1; abundance: many; CDR3nt: TGCGCCAGCAGCCACACCGGAGAGTACTACGAGCAGTACTTC; CDR3aa: CASSHTGEYYEQYF
d_gene: -; j_gene: TRBJ2-7; v_gene: TRBV7-8; abundance: -; CDR3nt: TGTGCCAGCAGCAACCCCCGGGACAATCAGCTCGAGCAGTACTTC; CDR3aa: CASSNPRDNQLEQYF
d_gene: -; j_gene: TRBJ1-1; v_gene: TRBV6-1; abundance: few; CDR3nt: TGTGCCAGCAGTGAGTCGGACGGGACCGCTGAAGCTTTCTTT; CDR3aa: CASSESDGTAEAFF
d_gene: -; j_gene: TRBJ1-5; v_gene: TRBV7-9; abundance: -; CDR3nt: TGTGCCAGCAGCTTCGAAACAGGGAATCAGCCCCAGCATTTT; CDR3aa: CASSFETGNQPQHF
d_gene: -; j_gene: TRBJ2-2; v_gene: TRBV4-2; abundance: few; CDR3nt: TGTGCCAGCAGCCAAGCGGAGGAAACCGGGGAGCTGTTTTTT; CDR3aa: CASSQAEETGELFF
d_gene: -; j_gene: TRBJ2-5; v_gene: TRBV12-3/TRBV12-4; abundance: -; CDR3nt: TGTGCCAGCAGCCTTGCCAGGGGCAAGGAGACCCAGTACTTC; CDR3aa: CASSLARGKETQYF
d_gene: -; j_gene: TRBJ2-7; v_gene: TRBV5-1; abundance: many; CDR3nt: TGCGCCAGCAGCTTGGGCGGGGCCGACGAGCAGTACTTC; CDR3aa: CASSLGGADEQYF
d_gene: -; j_gene: TRBJ2-3; v_gene: TRBV20-1; abundance: many; CDR3nt: TGCAGTGCCAGGTTGACTTTTCCTAGCACAGATACGCAGTATTTT; CDR3aa: CSARLTFPSTDTQYF
d_gene: TRBD2; j_gene: TRBJ2-3; v_gene: TRBV13; abundance: few; CDR3nt: TGTGCCAGCAGCTCCCCACACCTTGCGGGAGACAGCACAGATACGCAGTATTTT; CDR3aa: CASSSPHLAGDSTDTQYF
d_gene: -; j_gene: TRBJ1-5; v_gene: TRBV6-6; abundance: -; CDR3nt: TGTGCCAGCAGTTACCTGGGGAATCAGCCCCAGCATTTT; CDR3aa: CASSYLGNQPQHF
d_gene: TRBD2; j_gene: TRBJ2-4; v_gene: TRBV7-3; abundance: -; CDR3nt: TGTGCCAGCAGCTCGGGACTAGGCAAAAACATTCAGTACTTC; CDR3aa: CASSSGLGKNIQYF
d_gene: -; j_gene: TRBJ1-5; v_gene: TRBV6-5; abundance: many; CDR3nt: TGTGCCAGCAGTTCCACAGGGAGCAATCAGCCCCAGCATTTT; CDR3aa: CASSSTGSNQPQHF
d_gene: -; j_gene: TRBJ2-1; v_gene: TRBV20-1; abundance: -; CDR3nt: TGCAGTGCTAGAGAGTTAGCTAGCGCAAACAATGAGCAGTTCTTC; CDR3aa: CSARELASANNEQFF